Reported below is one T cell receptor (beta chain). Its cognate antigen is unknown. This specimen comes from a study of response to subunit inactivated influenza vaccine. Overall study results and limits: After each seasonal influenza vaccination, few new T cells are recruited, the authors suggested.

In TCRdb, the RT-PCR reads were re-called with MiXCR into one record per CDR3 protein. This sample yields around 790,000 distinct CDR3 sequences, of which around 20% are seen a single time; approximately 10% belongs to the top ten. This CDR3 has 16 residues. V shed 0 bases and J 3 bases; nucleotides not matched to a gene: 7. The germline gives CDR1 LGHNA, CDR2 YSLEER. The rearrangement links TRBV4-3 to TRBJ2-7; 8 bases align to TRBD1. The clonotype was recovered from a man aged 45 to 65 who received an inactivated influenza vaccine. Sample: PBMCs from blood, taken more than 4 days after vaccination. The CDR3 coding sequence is TGCGCCAGCAGCCAAGAGTTGGCAGGGGGCCGCTACGAGCAGTACTTC. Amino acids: CASSQELAGGRYEQYF.